Listed here are 15 T cell receptor beta chains from one sample, sequenced in a study of radiation and T cells in renal cell carcinoma. Sequenced by immunoSEQ multiplex PCR; TCRdb stores in-frame clones only, minus some. The sample includes 130,000 or so clones, 75% to 90% of them seen just once. Time point in this sample: baseline pretreatment blood. Described treatment: 15 Gy SBRT to primary tumor, nephrectomy 4 weeks later. The sample consisted of blood, taken from a patient whose treatment included radiotherapy and nephrectomy. Receptors were obtained from a woman aged 50 to 60 with renal cell carcinoma.

The rearrangement links TRBV2 to TRBJ2-5; 9 bases line up with TRBD2. The junction had 3 bases not matched to a gene; V was cut back by 3 bases and J by 1 base. Germline CDR1 reads SNHLY; CDR2 reads FYNNEI. The CDR3 spans 15 residues. CDR3: CASSEASGIQETQYF. CDR3 nucleotide sequence: TGTGCCAGCAGTGAGGCTAGCGGGATCCAAGAGACCCAGTACTTC.

The V gene is TRBV9, the J gene TRBJ1-6, with D possibly being TRBD1 (5 bases). CDR1 and CDR2 (germline): SGDLS, YYNGEE. The CDR3 extends over 15 amino acids. V was trimmed by 4 bases and J by 5 bases, leaving 13 bases between them. This CDR3 is CASSIRGGDNSPLHF. DNA of the CDR3: TGTGCCAGCAGCATCCGGGGCGGCGATAATTCACCCCTCCACTTT.

The V and J genes are TRBV10-3 and TRBJ2-1, with 16 bases fitting TRBD2. The CDR3 has 17 residues. The V and J ends lost 6 bases and 4 bases, in that order; junction bases with no gene match: 6. CDR1 is ENHRY and CDR2 is SYGVKD in the germline V gene. In nucleotides, the CDR3 is TGTGCCATCAGGGGACTAGCGGGGGGGCTCGGGTACAATGAGCAGTTCTTC. Translation: CAIRGLAGGLGYNEQFF.

J is TRBJ2-7 and V is TRBV14; TRBD2 matches at 8 bases. Germline values: CDR1 SGHDN, CDR2 FVKESK. J was trimmed by 2 bases and V by 5 bases; bases with no gene match: 5. The length of the CDR3 is 14 residues. CDR3 bases: TGTGCCAGCAGCTACGTAGCGGGACCCTACGAGCAGTACTTC. The encoded protein is CASSYVAGPYEQYF.

In its sample, this clone was seen a few times. CDR3 in amino acids: CASRGQGEAFF. CDR3 DNA: TGTGCCAGCAGGGGCCAGGGAGAAGCTTTCTTT. J is TRBJ1-1 and V is TRBV6-5; D perhaps matches TRBD1 (5 bases). The CDR3 is 11 amino acids. V was trimmed by 6 bases and J by 8 bases, leaving 10 bases between them. The V gene's germline CDR1 is MNHEY and CDR2 SVGAGI.

The rearrangement joins TRBV14 to TRBJ2-7, with 8 bases lining up with TRBD1. The ends lost 1 base at V and 3 bases at J; junction bases unmatched: 8. The CDR3 sequence is 16 residues long. Germline V gene data show CDR1 as SGHDN and CDR2 as FVKESK. The CDR3 bases are TGTGCCAGCAGCCAAGGACAGGGGTCCTGGGTCTACGAGCAGTACTTC. Encoded protein: CASSQGQGSWVYEQYF.

The V and J genes are TRBV7-9 and TRBJ1-1; 11 bases map to TRBD1. Losses at the gene ends were 2 bases for V and 5 bases for J; bases not matched to a gene: 7. Looked up from germline, CDR1 is SEHNR and CDR2 is FQNEAQ (reference sequence). CDR3 length: 16 residues. The CDR3 loop is CASSLQGTGGRTEAFF. In DNA, the CDR3 is TGTGCCAGCAGCTTACAAGGGACAGGGGGGAGAACTGAAGCTTTCTTT.

This chain connects TRBV30 to TRBJ2-1, with a possible D match to TRBD1 (6 bases). The germline CDR1 and CDR2 sequences are GTSNPN and SVGIG (reference sequence). The CDR3 consists of 14 residues. The germline V and J ends were trimmed by 5 bases and 4 bases, with 15 bases remaining between them. In nucleotides, the CDR3 is TGTGCCTGGGGAACAGGGAGTGGATACAATGAGCAGTTCTTC. Translated: CAWGTGSGYNEQFF.

CDR3 amino acids: CASSPRATAFYMNTEAFF. DNA for the CDR3: TGTGCCAGCTCACCAAGGGCGACAGCCTTTTACATGAACACTGAAGCTTTCTTT. The chain carries TRBV18 and TRBJ1-1; a possible D gene is TRBD1 (5 bases). The CDR3 totals 18 residues. V was trimmed by 2 bases and J by 0 bases, leaving 19 bases between them. The germline gives CDR1 KGHSH, CDR2 LQKENI.

The chain links TRBV5-8 to TRBJ1-2, with 11 bases identical to TRBD1. V lost 5 bases and J lost 6; bases outside the gene matches: 9. Germline loops: CDR1 SGHTS, CDR2 YDEGEE. This CDR3 has 15 amino acids. In DNA, the CDR3 is TGTGCCAGCAGGCTCCGGGACAGGGGGTATCATGGCTACACCTTC. Its protein product is CASRLRDRGYHGYTF.

The chain carries TRBV30 and TRBJ2-2; D is perhaps TRBD1 or TRBD2 (6 bases each). With 5 bases removed from V and 4 bases from J, the gap between germline ends came to 17 bases. Germline CDR1 is GTSNPN and CDR2 is SVGIG (reference sequence). The CDR3 spans 15 residues. This chain's CDR3 is CAWRKQGLGTGELFF. CDR3 nucleotides: TGTGCCTGGCGAAAACAGGGACTCGGCACCGGGGAGCTGTTTTTT.

The chain couples TRBV9 to TRBJ1-4; TRBD1 is a possible D gene (5 bases). CDR3 length: 15 residues. CDR1 and CDR2 (germline): SGDLS, YYNGEE. Trimming pared 4 bases from V and 7 bases from J, leaving 17 bases between. The CDR3 DNA follows: TGTGCCAGCAGCCTCGGTGGGGGGGGACCTGAAAAACTGTTTTTT. This translates into CASSLGGGGPEKLFF.

This clone showed up just a few times. The chain combines TRBV28 with TRBJ1-1; 7 bases agree with TRBD1. This CDR3 has 13 residues. Germline CDR1 is MDHEN and CDR2 is SYDVKM. J was trimmed by 8 bases and V by 10 bases; bases with no gene match: 13. In nucleotides, the CDR3 is TGTGCCACCATGACAGGGCAGGGTGGGGAAGCTTTCTTT. This gives the protein CATMTGQGGEAFF.

V gene TRBV7-2 combines with J gene TRBJ2-2; 10 positions match TRBD1. The CDR3 has 17 amino acids. Trimming at V came to 5 bases and at J to 3 bases, leaving 9 bases not matched to a gene. CDR1 SGHTA and CDR2 FQGNSA come from the germline V gene. The CDR3 loop reads CASSPSPDRGHTGELFF. DNA of the CDR3: TGTGCCAGCAGCCCGAGCCCCGACAGGGGGCACACCGGGGAGCTGTTTTTT.

There are a few counts of this clone. This sequence joins TRBV9 and TRBJ1-1; D is possibly TRBD1 (5 bases). In germline, CDR1 is SGDLS, CDR2 YYNGEE. Trimming took off 3 bases at V and 2 bases at J, with 14 bases between the two ends. The length of the CDR3 is 15 residues. The CDR3 sequence: CASSAIGAANTEAFF. CDR3 nucleotides: TGTGCCAGCAGCGCGATCGGGGCAGCTAACACTGAAGCTTTCTTT.